The clone carrying this T cell receptor (beta chain) was recorded once. This sample is drawn from a study of PD-1 blockade in classical Hodgkin lymphoma. There was relapse after autologous stem cell transplantation in every patient, and there was variation in brentuximab vedotin exposure. Germline CDR1 is MNHNY and CDR2 is SVGAGI (reference sequence). The CDR3 has 13 amino acids. V was shortened by 5 bases and J by 5 bases, with 12 bases between the two germline ends. Libraries were prepared by immunoSEQ multiplex PCR; TCRdb keeps only in-frame clonotypes and omits some of them. The data contain around 30,000 clones, roughly 76% of them singletons.

The material sequenced was peripheral blood mononuclear cells (PBMCs), taken before the second cycle of nivolumab. This TCR was sampled from a human donor with classical Hodgkin lymphoma. The chain combines TRBV6-6 with TRBJ1-1, with TRBD1 as a possible D gene (6 bases). The CDR3 DNA is TGTGCCAGCAGTCCCCTAGGGGGTACTGAAGCTTTCTTT. As protein: CASSPLGGTEAFF.